This TCR beta chain is drawn from a study of memory CD4+ T cells and cytomegalovirus serostatus. Looking at the study overall: Healthy Belgian adult donors included roughly ten CMV-positive and 20 to 30 CMV-negative people.

TCRdb's copy holds only in-frame clones and misses some; the assay was immunoSEQ multiplex PCR. The top ten clones hold 1.5% to 2% of a sample with about 52,000 clones, 83% of them seen once. A note on this clone: What it binds is unknown.

The CDR3 has 14 amino acids. Unmatched junction bases numbered 4, after V lost 5 bases and J lost 4 bases. Germline assignment: CDR1 SSHAT and CDR2 FNYEAQ (reference sequence). General observations from the study: Of roughly 180 reported CMV TCRbeta sequences, about 70 were found in memory CD4+ repertoires.

Single viable CD3+CD4+CD8-CD45RO+ cells were sorted as the memory CD4+ T cells. CMV serostatus came from serum IgG against pp150, pp28, p38, p52. This sequence was found in an adult in good health and CMV-seropositive. The specimen was memory CD4+ T cells from blood. V is TRBV7-7 and J is TRBJ2-5; 10 nucleotides match TRBD1. The CDR3 coding sequence is TGTGCCAGCAGCCCGGGACAGGGGACAGAGACCCAGTACTTC. Translated: CASSPGQGTETQYF.